Presented here are 32 T cell receptor beta chains from one specimen sequenced in a study of breast tumors, draining lymph nodes, adjacent tissues. TCRdb used MiXCR to reprocess the multiplex PCR reads, holding one entry per CDR3 protein. The data hold 60,000 to 65,000 distinct CDR3 sequences, with around 60% observed a single time. Sequenced material: breast tumor tissue. These receptors came from a female donor with breast cancer. Some clones in this sample may be carry-over from other donors' samples.

This clonotype was observed many times. The rearrangement links TRBV7-2 to TRBJ2-2; 9 nucleotides agree with TRBD1. V was pared by 6 bases and J by 2 bases, with 4 bases of the junction left unmatched. CDR3 length: 15 amino acids. Germline CDR1 SGHTA, CDR2 FQGNSA. CDR3 protein: CASRPTGGNTGELFF. For the CDR3, the DNA is TGTGCCAGCAGGCCAACAGGGGGCAACACCGGGGAGCTGTTTTTT.

This clonotype was seen ten or more times. CDR3 coding DNA: TGTGCCAGCAGCATTGACACGACCAACTATGGCTACACCTTC. Its protein is CASSIDTTNYGYTF. The V and J genes are TRBV5-8 and TRBJ1-2; no definite D call. CDR3 length: 14 residues. Germline CDR1 is SGHTS and CDR2 is YDEGEE. Trimming took 4 bases from V and 2 from J, leaving 12 bases between them.

This chain connects TRBV10-3 to TRBJ2-7; a weak D match, TRBD1 (7 bases). Trimming removed 0 bases from V and 3 bases from J, with 12 bases in between. CDR1 and CDR2 (germline): ENHRY, SYGVKD. CDR3 length: 15 amino acids. Here the CDR3 reads CAISESAGGRYEQYF. The CDR3 DNA reads TGTGCCATCAGTGAGTCTGCAGGGGGGCGCTACGAGCAGTACTTC.

This clonotype showed up many times. V and J are TRBV7-9 and TRBJ2-1, with 14 positions matching TRBD2. CDR1 SEHNR and CDR2 FQNEAQ come from the germline V gene (reference sequence). The CDR3 is 20 amino acids. With 5 bases clipped from V and 9 bases from J, the junction kept 21 bases outside the gene matches. The CDR3 region has the DNA TGTGCCAGCAGCCTTGGCCGGGACAGACTAGCGGGAGGGGATAGTGGTGAGCAGTTCTTC. Residues: CASSLGRDRLAGGDSGEQFF.

The chain is built from TRBV5-6 and TRBJ2-1; tentative D call: TRBD2 (6 bases). CDR3 length equals 16 residues. V gave up 0 bases and J gave up 0 bases, with 10 bases separating them. From germline, CDR1 is SGHDT and CDR2 YYEEEE. In DNA form, the CDR3 reads TGTGCCAGCAGCTTGGGGTCGGGAGTCTCCTACAATGAGCAGTTCTTC. Its protein product is CASSLGSGVSYNEQFF.

The table lists this clonotype with a count of one. A much more abundant neighbour one base away suggests this may be a read error. The rearrangement uses TRBV6-2 or TRBV6-3 and TRBJ2-1, with 9 bases identical to TRBD2. The CDR3 is 17 amino acids. Germline CDR1 reads MNHEY; CDR2 reads SVGEGT. The CDR3 DNA sequence: TGTGCCAGCAGTTACTCGACAGGGACTAGCAGCTACGATGAGCAGTTCTTC. Translated: CASSYSTGTSSYDEQFF.

This rearrangement joins TRBV6-5 to TRBJ1-1; 8 bases agree with TRBD1. CDR1 MNHEY and CDR2 SVGAGI come from the germline V gene. The junction had 7 bases not matched to a gene; V was cut back by 6 bases and J by 1 base. The CDR3 is made up of 15 amino acids. The DNA for the CDR3 is TGTGCCAGCAGCCGCGGGACAGGAACGAACACTGAAGCTTTCTTT. It translates to CASSRGTGTNTEAFF.

This clonotype was counted at least ten times. CDR3: CSAAQGLGWDSPLHF. The CDR3 bases are TGCAGTGCTGCACAGGGTCTCGGATGGGATTCACCCCTCCACTTT. The J gene is TRBJ1-6, the V gene TRBV20-1; weak D call: TRBD1 (6 bases). This CDR3 region has 15 residues. The V gene lost 5 bases and the J gene lost 8 bases, with 19 bases spanning the gap. Per germline, CDR1 DFQATT and CDR2 SNEGSKA (reference sequence).

This clonotype was picked up many times. The CDR3 nucleotides read TGTGCCACGCTCCCGGGTGCAAATTTGAGCCCCTACAATGAGCAGTTCTTC. It specifies CATLPGANLSPYNEQFF. The chain uses TRBV6-9 and TRBJ2-1; no clear D gene. The CDR3 sequence is 17 residues long. The germline gives CDR1 MNHGY, CDR2 SVAAGI. V dropped 10 bases and J dropped 2 bases, with 24 bases sitting between them.

This clonotype was seen ten or more times. Just one base apart from a much larger clone, this may be a read error. The chain recombines TRBV7-9 with TRBJ2-5; D call uncertain. This CDR3 is built from 15 residues. Germline assignment: CDR1 SEHNR and CDR2 FQNEAQ (reference sequence). The chain's CDR3 is CASSLQPGPQETQHF. The DNA for the CDR3 is TGTGCCAGCAGCCTCCAACCGGGCCCCCAAGAGACCCAGCACTTC.

The gene calls are TRBV20-1 and TRBJ1-6; unclear D gene. V was shortened by 3 bases and J by 10 bases, with 19 bases between the two germline ends. The CDR3 loop spans 15 amino acids. CDR1 is DFQATT, CDR2 SNEGSKA, per germline (reference sequence). The CDR3 DNA follows: TGCAGTGCTAGGGTAGACCTCCTGCCCGGGTCACCCCTCCACTTT. It is translated as CSARVDLLPGSPLHF.

This chain links TRBV24-1 with TRBJ1-2; D call uncertain. CDR1 and CDR2 from the germline V gene are KGHDR and SFDVKD. Trimming removed 5 bases at V and 5 bases at J, with 5 bases between. This CDR3 region has 11 residues. In nucleotides, the CDR3 is TGTGCCACCAGTGGTGGTTATGGCTACACCTTC. This translates into CATSGGYGYTF.

This chain links TRBV29-1 with TRBJ2-3, with 10 bases aligning to TRBD1. The germline gives CDR1 SQVTM, CDR2 ANQGSEA. With V trimmed by 4 bases and J by 0 bases, 7 bases remained unmatched. The CDR3 is 16 residues long. CDR3 DNA: TGCAGCGTTGTTCTCGGGACAGGGGCGAGCACAGATACGCAGTATTTT. The encoded protein is CSVVLGTGASTDTQYF.

The sample holds many counts of this clonotype. The V gene is TRBV20-1, the J gene TRBJ2-3; TRBD1 or TRBD2 may be the D gene (5 bases each). The V end lost 0 bases, the J end lost 2 bases, and 12 bases lay between the germline ends. This CDR3 has 15 amino acids. Per the germline V gene, CDR1 is DFQATT and CDR2 is SNEGSKA (reference sequence). This CDR3 is CSARDHPGATDTQYF. The DNA for the CDR3 is TGCAGTGCTAGAGATCACCCCGGGGCCACAGATACGCAGTATTTT.

In the case of this clonotype: No DNA is shown, since the ends of the CDR3 on it are uncertain; the CDR3 is the one TCRdb lists. The rearrangement uses TRBV9 and TRBJ1-2. Germline V lookup: CDR1 SGDLS, CDR2 YYNGEE. The length of the CDR3 is 11 amino acids, counting both ends. This chain's CDR3 is CASSVGGGNTF.

This clonotype was detected ten times or more. The rearrangement links TRBV28 to TRBJ2-2; D unclear. The CDR3 runs to 13 residues. Per the germline V gene, CDR1 is MDHEN and CDR2 is SYDVKM. V lost 6 bases to trimming and J lost 0 bases, with 5 bases between them. The DNA of the CDR3 is TGTGCCAGCAGAGCTACGAACACCGGGGAGCTGTTTTTT. Translated, it gives CASRATNTGELFF.

The sample holds many counts of this clonotype. This may be a read error, as it is one base from a much larger clone. Because it lacks the conserved phenylalanine or tryptophan at the end, this CDR3 is likely a read error. The chain employs TRBV9 and TRBJ1-2; 7 nucleotides match TRBD1. With V trimmed by 4 bases and J by 6 bases, 6 bases remained unmatched. This CDR3 has 13 amino acids. Germline V gives CDR1 SGDLS, CDR2 YYNGEE. As DNA, the CDR3 is TGTGCCAGCAGCCTGACAGGGAGGAATGGCTACACCTCC. This translates into CASSLTGRNGYTS.

This clonotype was counted many times. This rearrangement joins TRBV7-2 to TRBJ2-7; D possibly corresponds to TRBD2 (6 bases). Germline CDR1 SGHTA, CDR2 FQGNSA. Between the trimmed V and J ends, which lost 1 base and 2 bases, there was a span of 9 bases. There are 14 residues in the CDR3. CDR3 DNA sequence: TGTGCCAGCAGCTTAGGCGGGGCGACCTACGAGCAGTACTTC. Protein: CASSLGGATYEQYF. The complete variable domain, with remaining parts taken from reference TRBV7-2 and TRBJ2-7, reads GAGVSQSPSNKVTEKGKDVELRCDPISGHTALYWYRQSLGQGLEFLIYFQGNSAPDKSGLPSDRFSAERTGGSVSTLTIQRTQQEDSAVYLCASSLGGATYEQYFGPGTRLTVT.

About this clonotype itself: The junction shows a germline mismatch at one end, possibly a read error. The gene calls are TRBV12-3 or TRBV12-4 and TRBJ2-2; 9 nucleotides align to TRBD2. The CDR3 is made up of 15 amino acids. The chain's CDR3 is CASQRAGGIAGELLF. CDR3 sequence (DNA): TGTGCCAGCCAAAGGGCGGGAGGGATTGCCGGGGAGCTGTTATTT.

CDR3 DNA: TGTGCCAGCAGTGAAGGGGAGGGACAGGGTTCCTACGAGCAGTACTTC. It is translated as CASSEGEGQGSYEQYF. The chain uses TRBV2 and TRBJ2-7; TRBD1 matches at 9 bases. CDR3 length: 16 amino acids. Germline V gene data show CDR1 as SNHLY and CDR2 as FYNNEI. V was clipped by 1 base and J by 1 base; unmatched bases: 5. Filled out from reference TRBV2 and TRBJ2-7, the complete variable domain reads EPEVTQTPSHQVTQMGQEVILRCVPISNHLYFYWYRQILGQKVEFLVSFYNNEISEKSEIFDDQFSVERPDGSNFTLKIRSTKLEDSAMYFCASSEGEGQGSYEQYFGPGTRLTVT.

This clonotype was observed many times. The chain carries TRBV27 and TRBJ2-6, with D uncertain. V shed 5 bases and J shed 1 base, with 3 bases lying between them. The CDR3 has 13 amino acids. Germline CDR1 MNHEY, CDR2 SMNVEV (reference sequence). The CDR3 nucleotides read TGTGCCAGCAGTCCTTCTGGGGCCAACGTCCTGACTTTC. Its translation: CASSPSGANVLTF. Looking up the rest from reference TRBV27 and TRBJ2-6 gives the full variable domain: EAQVTQNPRYLITVTGKKLTVTCSQNMNHEYMSWYRQDPGLGLRQIYYSMNVEVTDKGDVPEGYKVSRKEKRNFPLILESPSPNQTSLYFCASSPSGANVLTFGAGSRLTVL.

The chain has TRBV5-1 and TRBJ2-5, with 13 bases identical to TRBD2. Germline V lookup: CDR1 SGHRS, CDR2 YFSETQ. V trimming: 4 bases; J trimming: 2 bases; junction bases outside the gene matches: 8. The CDR3 totals 17 residues. Here the CDR3 DNA reads TGCGCCAGCAGCCTACTGGGACTAGCGGGGTTACAAGAGACCCAGTACTTC. Translating it yields CASSLLGLAGLQETQYF.

The chain recombines TRBV24-1 with TRBJ2-1; 12 bases line up with TRBD2. Per the germline V gene, CDR1 is KGHDR and CDR2 is SFDVKD. The CDR3 has 16 amino acids. V trimming: 1 base; J trimming: 6 bases; junction bases outside the gene matches: 3. In DNA form, the CDR3 reads TGTGCCACCAGTGATTTCCGGACTAGCGGGATCAATGAGCAGTTCTTC. Amino acids: CATSDFRTSGINEQFF.

This clonotype has only a few counts. An end of the junction does not agree with germline; a read error may underlie this. The chain uses TRBV19 and TRBJ2-5, with no clear D. The CDR3 runs to 11 residues. Germline V CDR1 and CDR2: LNHDA, SQIVND (reference sequence). CDR3 sequence reads: CASSIQGTQYF. DNA of the CDR3: TGTGCCAGTAGTATTCAAGGGACCCAGTACTTC.

The sample holds many counts of this clonotype. The CDR3 is CASSSPTYEQYF. In DNA, the CDR3 is TGTGCCAGCAGCTCCCCGACCTACGAGCAGTACTTC. This chain connects TRBV11-2 to TRBJ2-7; D unresolved. The CDR3 spans 12 residues. Germline V gives CDR1 SGHAT, CDR2 FQNNGV. Trimming pared 4 bases from V and 2 bases from J, leaving 6 bases between.

In this sample, this clonotype turned up once. A read error may produce the germline difference seen at one junction end. The chain recombines TRBV6-5 with TRBJ2-7, with a tentative D call TRBD1 (6 bases). Looked up from germline, CDR1 is MNHEY and CDR2 is SVGAGI. CDR3 length equals 16 residues. In DNA form, the CDR3 reads TGTGCCAGCAGTCTGGCCCCCGGACAGCTTCCTTACGAGCAGTGCTTC. This sequence encodes CASSLAPGQLPYEQCF.

This clonotype has ten or more counts. The chain recombines TRBV11-2 with TRBJ1-4, with TRBD1 as a possible D gene (5 bases). Germline assignment: CDR1 SGHAT and CDR2 FQNNGV. The CDR3 length is 15 residues. The V and J ends lost 2 bases and 8 bases respectively, with 15 bases between them. The CDR3 DNA reads as TGTGCCAGCAGCTTACGGAGGGGAAGTAGCGAAAAACTGTTTTTT. Translating it yields CASSLRRGSSEKLFF. Together with reference TRBV11-2 and TRBJ1-4, the CDR3 gives the full variable domain: EAGVAQSPRYKIIEKRQSVAFWCNPISGHATLYWYQQILGQGPKLLIQFQNNGVVDDSQLPKDRFSAERLKGVDSTLKIQPAKLEDSAVYLCASSLRRGSSEKLFFGSGTQLSVL.

The chain joins TRBV6-4 to TRBJ2-1, with TRBD2 identical over 9 bases. CDR1 and CDR2 (germline): MRHNA, SNTAGT. The CDR3 loop spans 15 amino acids. The J segment lost 6 bases and the V segment lost 2 bases, leaving 5 bases of the junction unmatched. CDR3 nucleotides: TGTGCCAGCAGTGACGGGACTAGCCGAGGCAATGAGCAGTTCTTC. This sequence encodes CASSDGTSRGNEQFF.

At least ten counts were recorded for this clonotype. The V and J genes are TRBV20-1 and TRBJ2-2, with 7 bases identical to TRBD2. The germline CDR1 and CDR2 sequences are DFQATT and SNEGSKA (reference sequence). J gave up 2 bases and V 1 base, and 7 bases lay outside the gene matches. CDR3 length equals 16 residues. DNA for the CDR3: TGCAGTGCTAGAGCCCGTCTAGCGGCTAACACCGGGGAGCTGTTTTTT. Protein sequence: CSARARLAANTGELFF.

Only one count was recorded for this clonotype. This sequence joins TRBV15 and TRBJ2-7; TRBD1 matches 10 bases. CDR1 and CDR2 from the germline V gene are LNHNV and YYDKDF (reference sequence). This CDR3 region has 16 residues. V shed 3 bases, J shed 6 bases, and the junction held 11 bases outside the gene matches. CDR3 bases: TGTGCCACCAGCAGGGAGGACGGGACAGGGGCCTTCGAGCAGTACTTC. Translating gives CATSREDGTGAFEQYF.

In this sample, this clonotype turned up many times. The chain has TRBV6-4 and TRBJ2-3; D perhaps matches TRBD1 (6 bases). This CDR3 has 14 residues. V was clipped by 7 bases and J by 1 base, with 12 bases between them. CDR1 and CDR2 (germline): MRHNA, SNTAGT. CDR3 sequence (DNA): TGTGCCAGCACTGGACAGAGGGGCACAGATACGCAGTATTTT. Its protein is CASTGQRGTDTQYF.

Many counts were recorded for this clonotype. J is TRBJ2-3 and V is TRBV7-9; D possibly corresponds to TRBD2 (6 bases). The germline V gene encodes CDR1 SEHNR and CDR2 FQNEAQ (reference sequence). CDR3 size: 13 residues. V gave up 5 bases and J gave up 8 bases, with 14 bases separating them. CDR3 sequence: CASSRLEGSTQYF. CDR3 nucleotides: TGTGCCAGCAGCCGACTAGAGGGAAGTACGCAGTATTTT. Full variable domain (rest looked up from reference TRBV7-9 and TRBJ2-3): DTGVSQNPRHKITKRGQNVTFRCDPISEHNRLYWYRQTLGQGPEFLTYFQNEAQLEKSRLLSDRFSAERPKGSFSTLEIQRTEQGDSAMYLCASSRLEGSTQYFGPGTRLTVL.